Detailed here is one T cell receptor beta chain. This receptor's antigen is unknown. No base quality values were provided; no much bigger clone lies one nucleotide off. The record originates from a study of radiation and T cells in renal cell carcinoma (dated by TCRdb to the early 2020s). With respect to the entire study: In total, fewer than 55 samples underwent TCR beta sequencing: some 25 tumors plus 27 peripheral blood samples. Across all 50 or so samples, several million unique CDR3 nucleotide sequences, encoding roughly 3 million unique CDR3 amino acid sequences, were identified. The last blood draw happened 4 weeks after radiation, timed to coincide with nephrectomy.

Germline trimming: 3 bases from V, 1 base from J; junction bases outside gene matches: 8. From the germline V gene, CDR1 is SQVTM and CDR2 is ANQGSEA. Including the terminal cysteine and phenylalanine, the CDR3 comprises 15 residues. The DNA shown is the 45-base CDR3, in frame from base 1. TCR beta libraries were generated from genomic DNA with the immunoSEQ kit, following the manufacturer's recommendations. For library preparation, a first multiplex PCR was performed with proprietary primers, followed by a second PCR in which unique barcodes were added, and bead cleanups were performed after each round. Each sample batch included a kit-provided positive control reaction and a negative control reaction. The final libraries were assessed on an Agilent 4200 TapeStation D1000 ScreenTape, pooled by volume, and quantified by qPCR. Sequencing ran on an Illumina NextSeq500 with a MidOutput 150-cycle cartridge, using 156 Read1 and 15 Index1 cycles with kit custom primers. The pooled library was loaded at approximately 0.95 pM with a roughly 20% PhiX control spike-in. Turning to the authors' computational methods: Vendor-processed data were analyzed in R, with a clonotype defined as all T cells sharing the same CDR3 nucleotide sequence. For clone abundance analyses, frequencies were normalized to the 10,000 most abundant clones per sample. Before analysis, public T cell clones were removed, and these numbered fewer than six per sample on average. A difference in abundance of at least 32-fold between compartments was used to define tumor-enriched and baseline blood-enriched clonotypes. A beta-binomial differential abundance model was used to identify clonotypes that were expanded or contracted between blood time points. Similarity between tumor and blood repertoires was quantified using the Baroni-Urbani and Buser coefficient, and groups were compared with two-tailed Wilcoxon tests in R. Imported from immuneACCESS, the table was reduced by TCRdb to in-frame sequences with V and J called. These copies leave out some clones; in studies compared against another copy, an unresolved V gene accounts for under half, and the cause of the remainder is not known. D and trimming were read from the DNA, whereas the V and J calls and clone size are those reported in that table. The sample table lists 120,000 to 150,000 clones, 86% of them with a count of one. About a sixth of the sample goes to the ten largest clones.

Broad study findings and their caveats: In blood, the top tumor clonotypes increased from baseline to 2 weeks after radiation and then shrank by 4 weeks, which suggests a temporary expansion of tumor-resident clones. With a single-armed trial design, the study had no way to address how radiation dose or scheduling affects the TCR repertoire. Because pretreatment tumor biopsies were not available, the baseline intratumoral presence of clonotypes could not be determined. Changes in the blood repertoire were not tracked past 4 weeks after treatment.

The time point label, as the study defines it: blood 4 weeks post-SBRT, at nephrectomy. The treatment or condition label corresponds to: 15 Gy SBRT to primary tumor, nephrectomy 4 weeks later. The samples were drawn from a clinical trial, where primary renal cell carcinomas were treated with 15 Gy of stereotactic body radiation therapy and then removed by nephrectomy 4 weeks afterward. To follow tumor-enriched clonotypes, serial peripheral blood was collected from radiation-treated patients at baseline and at 2 weeks and 4 weeks after SBRT. Every patient's renal cell carcinoma showed clear cell pathology. The QIAamp DNA Blood Mini Kit (Qiagen) was used to prepare genomic DNA for TCR sequencing. Samples were included in the analyses only if all quality control checks were passed.

The sequence joins TRBV29-1 to TRBJ2-7, with 8 bases aligning to TRBD1. This clonotype originated in a woman in her forties or fifties with renal cell carcinoma. Source: blood, taken from a patient whose treatment included radiotherapy and nephrectomy. In nucleotide form, the sequence is TGCAGCGTTGAGGCCCCGGGACAGGAGTCCTACGAGCAGTACTTC. It is translated as CSVEAPGQESYEQYF.